This record covers a single TCR beta chain. This sample was taken from a study of T cell clones after liver transplantation. Across the study: TCRbeta sequencing after a pre-transplant mixed lymphocyte reaction identified graft-donor-reactive clones, later tracked in post-transplant blood.

With 11 bases clipped from V and 4 bases from J, the junction kept 6 bases outside the gene matches. The CDR3 totals 13 residues. Germline V gene lookup returns CDR1 SEHNR and CDR2 FQNEAQ (reference sequence). Measured with immunoSEQ multiplex PCR; TCRdb has only the in-frame clones, and not every one. The repertoire includes around 97,000 clones, about 81% of them detected once, and about 3% sits in the top ten. The gene calls are TRBV7-9 and TRBJ2-2; 8 nucleotides agree with TRBD1. This clonotype originated in a human patient who received a liver transplant. Some T cells may arise from the graft donor. The sequenced sample was CD4+ T cells from blood, obtained approximately 50 months after liver transplant. The CDR3 bases are TGTGCCCGACAGGGGACGACCACCGGGGAGCTGTTTTTT. Its translation: CARQGTTTGELFF.